This T cell receptor (beta chain) was recovered during a study of blood T cells in healthy people across ages. PCR was performed a second time for roughly 7 to 12 cycles using a sample-barcoded 5' primer and a J-beta primer mix. TCRdb re-called the 5' RACE reads with MiXCR, one entry per CDR3 protein. The table shows roughly 680,000 distinct CDR3 sequences, with approximately 52% occurring only once. Trimming left V 9 bases short and J 7 bases short, with 18 bases between. CDR1 and CDR2 (germline): KGHDR, SFDVKD. The CDR3 loop spans 14 amino acids. This clonotype occurred many times. The sequenced sample was blood. This receptor was obtained from a woman at least 80 years old in good health. This chain connects TRBV24-1 to TRBJ2-1; possible D gene TRBD1, 5 bases. CDR3 region: CATSDTGLMNEQFF. In nucleotides, the CDR3 is TGTGCCACCTCGGACACGGGCCTTATGAATGAGCAGTTCTTC.